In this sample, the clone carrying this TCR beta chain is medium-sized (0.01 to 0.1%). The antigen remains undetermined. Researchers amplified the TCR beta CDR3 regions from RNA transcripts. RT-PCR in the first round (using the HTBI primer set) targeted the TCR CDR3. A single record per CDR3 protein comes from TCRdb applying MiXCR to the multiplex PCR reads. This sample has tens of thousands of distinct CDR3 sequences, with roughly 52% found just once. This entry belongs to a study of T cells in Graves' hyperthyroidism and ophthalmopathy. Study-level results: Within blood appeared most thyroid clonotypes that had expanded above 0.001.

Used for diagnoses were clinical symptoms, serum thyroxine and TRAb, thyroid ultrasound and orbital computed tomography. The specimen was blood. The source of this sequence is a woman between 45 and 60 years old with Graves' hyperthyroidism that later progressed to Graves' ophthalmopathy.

CDR3 sequence: CASSLGAGLYGYTF. In DNA, the CDR3 is TGTGCCAGCAGCTTAGGCGCAGGCCTCTATGGCTACACCTTC. The V gene is TRBV7-9, the J gene TRBJ1-2; no clear D. V was clipped by 1 base and J by 4 bases, with 10 bases between them. This CDR3 is built from 14 residues. Germline V lookup: CDR1 SEHNR, CDR2 FQNEAQ (reference sequence). Variable domain in full (rest from reference TRBV7-9 and TRBJ1-2): DTGVSQNPRHKITKRGQNVTFRCDPISEHNRLYWYRQTLGQGPEFLTYFQNEAQLEKSRLLSDRFSAERPKGSFSTLEIQRTEQGDSAMYLCASSLGAGLYGYTFGSGTRLTVV.